This entry lists 31 T cell receptor beta chains sequenced from one sample in a study of OX40 agonist ivuxolimab in advanced cancers. Profiled with immunoSEQ multiplex PCR; TCRdb holds only in-frame clones, not every one. This sample carries just over 30,000 clones, around 87% of them seen once, and the ten largest clones take about 25%. The sample was CD4+ or CD8+ T cells sorted from blood, taken in a trial of the OX40 agonist ivuxolimab. The receptors derive from an adult with an advanced solid tumor such as melanoma, head and neck, liver or kidney cancer.

The chain recombines TRBV28 with TRBJ1-1, with no clear D. CDR3 size: 16 residues. Germline CDR1 is MDHEN and CDR2 is SYDVKM. V was clipped by 5 bases and J by 3 bases, with 19 bases between them. CDR3 protein: CASSPRRVLRDTEAFF. In DNA form, the CDR3 reads TGTGCCAGCAGTCCCCGTAGGGTTTTGAGGGACACTGAAGCTTTCTTT. Complete variable domain (other parts from reference TRBV28 and TRBJ1-1): DVKVTQSSRYLVKRTGEKVFLECVQDMDHENMFWYRQDPGLGLRLIYFSYDVKMKEKGDIPEGYSVSREKKERFSLILESASTNQTSMYLCASSPRRVLRDTEAFFGQGTRLTVV.

This chain connects TRBV7-2 to TRBJ2-3; D gene uncertain. CDR1 is SGHTA, CDR2 FQGNSA, per germline. The CDR3 covers 15 residues. Deletions cut 1 base from V and 0 bases from J, with 8 bases between. The CDR3 sequence: CASSLGRASTDTQYF. As DNA, the CDR3 is TGTGCCAGCAGCTTAGGAAGAGCTAGCACAGATACGCAGTATTTT.

The chain couples TRBV7-9 to TRBJ1-1; D ambiguous. V lost 1 base to trimming and J lost 0 bases, with 9 bases between them. The CDR3 sequence is 15 residues long. From germline, CDR1 is SEHNR and CDR2 FQNEAQ (reference sequence). CDR3 nucleotides: TGTGCCAGCAGCTTAGGGGGATTAATGAACACTGAAGCTTTCTTT. This translates into CASSLGGLMNTEAFF.

The chain links TRBV12-2 to TRBJ2-1; TRBD2 is the table's D call, not checked against the DNA. TRBV12-2 is described as a pseudogene. The CDR3 is made up of 15 amino acids. The CDR3 DNA follows: TGTGCAAGTCGCAAGCGGGAGAGGTCCTACAATGAGCAGTTCTTC. Protein: CASRKRERSYNEQFF.

This clone was counted a few times. This rearrangement joins TRBV29-1 to TRBJ2-7; 14 nucleotides align to TRBD2. CDR1 is SQVTM, CDR2 ANQGSEA, per germline. Trimming cost V 6 bases and J 3 bases; bases outside gene matches: 4. The CDR3 runs to 14 residues. CDR3 amino acids: CSVKGLAGVYEQYF. The CDR3 DNA follows: TGCAGCGTGAAGGGACTAGCGGGGGTCTACGAGCAGTACTTC.

V usage is TRBV6-5 and J usage is TRBJ2-7, with 14 bases lining up with TRBD2. Germline V gene sequence: CDR1 MNHEY, CDR2 SVGAGI. The CDR3 consists of 15 residues. After removal of 6 bases from V and 7 bases from J, the junction contained 8 bases not matched to a gene. The DNA for the CDR3 is TGTGCCAGCAGCCTCCCGGGACTAGCGGGAGTTGAGCAGTACTTC. Encoded protein: CASSLPGLAGVEQYF.

The rearrangement uses TRBV19 and TRBJ1-3, with D hard to call. Germline V gene lookup returns CDR1 LNHDA and CDR2 SQIVND (reference sequence). The CDR3 covers 12 residues. CDR3: CATRASGNTIYF. The CDR3 DNA follows: TGTGCGACCCGAGCCTCTGGAAACACCATATATTTT.

CDR3 sequence: CSVEQGGAAGELFF. The CDR3 DNA reads as TGCAGCGTTGAGCAGGGAGGCGCCGCCGGGGAGCTGTTTTTT. The chain uses TRBV29-1 and TRBJ2-2; D perhaps matches TRBD2 (6 bases). Trimming cost V 3 bases and J 6 bases, with 14 bases left between them. The length of the CDR3 is 14 residues. Germline V CDR1 and CDR2: SQVTM, ANQGSEA.

This sequence joins TRBV5-8 and TRBJ1-2, with a possible D match to TRBD1 (5 bases). Germline V gene lookup returns CDR1 SGHTS and CDR2 YDEGEE. The V end lost 4 bases, the J end lost 4 bases, and 17 bases lay between the germline ends. This CDR3 is 15 amino acids long. For the CDR3, the DNA is TGTGCCAGCAGCGGGACCGGAGGGGTCATCTATGGCTACACCTTC. Translated: CASSGTGGVIYGYTF.

This chain links TRBV7-9 with TRBJ2-1, with unresolved D. The CDR3 contains 14 residues. From germline, CDR1 is SEHNR and CDR2 FQNEAQ (reference sequence). Trimming took off 1 base at V and 0 bases at J, with 4 bases between the two ends. CDR3 sequence: CASSLEGSYNEQFF. The CDR3 DNA reads TGTGCCAGCAGCTTAGAAGGCTCCTACAATGAGCAGTTCTTC.

This clone appeared a few times. This chain uses TRBV4-2 with TRBJ1-2, with 7 nucleotides matching TRBD1. CDR1 and CDR2 (germline): LGHNA, YNFKEQ. This CDR3 region has 14 residues. After removal of 0 bases from V and 7 bases from J, the junction contained 5 bases not matched to a gene. The chain's CDR3 is CASSQEGTAAGYTF. CDR3 nucleotide sequence: TGTGCCAGCAGCCAAGAAGGGACAGCAGCTGGCTACACCTTC.

The chain combines TRBV7-2 with TRBJ2-5; D ambiguous. Per the germline V gene, CDR1 is SGHTA and CDR2 is FQGNSA. The CDR3 runs 17 residues. The V and J ends lost 1 base and 4 bases respectively, with 19 bases between them. The CDR3 reads CASSLGDYGSRIETQYF. CDR3 DNA: TGTGCCAGCAGCTTAGGAGATTATGGCTCCAGGATAGAGACCCAGTACTTC.

The chain recombines TRBV20-1 with TRBJ1-5; D call uncertain. Germline V lookup: CDR1 DFQATT, CDR2 SNEGSKA (reference sequence). This CDR3 has 11 residues. V lost 3 bases to trimming and J lost 7 bases, with 7 bases between them. The CDR3 DNA sequence: TGCAGTGCTAGTGGGCGGCAGCCCCAGCATTTT. It is translated as CSASGRQPQHF.

The CDR3 nucleotides read TGTGCCAGCAGTTCGGGGGGGCGTATTGGCTACACCTTC. This gives the protein CASSSGGRIGYTF. The V and J genes are TRBV28 and TRBJ1-2, with a weak D call TRBD1 (6 bases). The germline CDR1 and CDR2 sequences are MDHEN and SYDVKM. This CDR3 contains 13 residues. V gave up 4 bases and J gave up 7 bases, with 13 bases separating them.

With respect to this clone: The sample holds other DNA sequences that translate to the same CDR3. The chain links TRBV7-9 to TRBJ1-1; weak D call: TRBD1 (6 bases). CDR1 is SEHNR and CDR2 is FQNEAQ in the germline V gene (reference sequence). There are 12 residues in the CDR3. Trimming took off 1 base at V and 10 bases at J, with 10 bases between the two ends. CDR3 coding DNA: TGTGCCAGCAGCTTAGTGGGGGGGCTAGCTTTCTTT. Amino acids: CASSLVGGLAFF.

V usage is TRBV6-1 and J usage is TRBJ2-2; D unclear. The CDR3 is 14 amino acids. Between the trimmed V and J ends, which lost 2 bases and 0 bases, there was a span of 4 bases. CDR1 is MNHNS, CDR2 SASEGT, per germline. CDR3 loop: CASSEYSNTGELFF. The CDR3 DNA follows: TGTGCCAGCAGTGAATACTCGAACACCGGGGAGCTGTTTTTT.

The V gene is TRBV15, the J gene TRBJ2-5; the match to TRBD2 covers 9 bases. Germline V gives CDR1 LNHNV, CDR2 YYDKDF (reference sequence). Unmatched junction bases numbered 3, after V lost 4 bases and J lost 3 bases. This CDR3 contains 14 residues. CDR3 coding DNA: TGTGCCACCAGCAATATAGCGGGAGAAGAGACCCAGTACTTC. Translating it yields CATSNIAGEETQYF.

A single count supports this clone. The CDR3 coding sequence is TGTGCCAGCAGTGTCGCTCCGGCGACTAATAATTCACCCCTCCACTTT. Residues: CASSVAPATNNSPLHF. This chain uses TRBV2 with TRBJ1-6; no clear D gene. CDR1 and CDR2 (germline): SNHLY, FYNNEI. The CDR3 length is 16 residues. V lost 4 bases and J lost 5, with 15 bases in between. The whole variable domain, filled in from reference TRBV2 and TRBJ1-6, reads EPEVTQTPSHQVTQMGQEVILRCVPISNHLYFYWYRQILGQKVEFLVSFYNNEISEKSEIFDDQFSVERPDGSNFTLKIRSTKLEDSAMYFCASSVAPATNNSPLHFGNGTRLTVT.

The rearrangement uses TRBV11-3 and TRBJ2-1; D unclear. Germline loops: CDR1 SGHNT, CDR2 YENEEA. CDR3 length equals 15 residues. With 2 bases removed from V and 0 bases from J, the gap between germline ends came to 8 bases. The CDR3 sequence: CASSLYRSSYNEQFF. The CDR3 region has the DNA TGTGCCAGCAGCTTATACCGGAGCTCCTACAATGAGCAGTTCTTC.

The V and J genes are TRBV28 and TRBJ2-2, with D hard to call. V was cut by 7 bases and J by 5 bases, with 23 bases left in between. The CDR3 has 17 amino acids. Germline V gives CDR1 MDHEN, CDR2 SYDVKM. As DNA, the CDR3 is TGTGCCAGCATACCCCTTTTGGGTCCCCTGGGGACCGGGGAGCTGTTTTTT. It translates to CASIPLLGPLGTGELFF.

The gene calls are TRBV18 and TRBJ2-7; 11 nucleotides line up with TRBD1. CDR1 is KGHSH, CDR2 LQKENI, per germline. CDR3 size: 14 residues. V trimming: 2 bases; J trimming: 7 bases; junction bases outside the gene matches: 4. This CDR3 reads CASSPVGQGVEQYF. In DNA form, the CDR3 reads TGTGCCAGCTCACCAGTGGGACAGGGGGTTGAGCAGTACTTC.

The V and J genes are TRBV10-3 and TRBJ2-3, with D possibly TRBD1 on 5 matching bases. V was cut by 0 bases and J by 4 bases, with 11 bases left in between. The CDR3 is 15 amino acids. Germline values: CDR1 ENHRY, CDR2 SYGVKD. DNA for the CDR3: TGTGCCATCAGTGAGTCTGCGACAGAGGCAGATACGCAGTATTTT. As protein: CAISESATEADTQYF.

The V call is TRBV15, the J call TRBJ1-4, with D possibly TRBD1 on 5 matching bases. Trimming pared 4 bases from V and 5 bases from J, leaving 14 bases between. Germline values: CDR1 LNHNV, CDR2 YYDKDF (reference sequence). The CDR3 contains 15 residues. CDR3 DNA sequence: TGTGCCACCAGCATGGGGCAGACGGTAAATGAAAAACTGTTTTTT. As protein: CATSMGQTVNEKLFF.

The chain employs TRBV10-3 and TRBJ2-3; 8 bases agree with TRBD2. The CDR3 is 16 residues long. Germline trimming cut 10 bases from V and 3 bases from J; bases unmatched to any gene: 15. The V gene's germline CDR1 is ENHRY and CDR2 SYGVKD. CDR3 nucleotides: TGTGCCACGAATCCCGGGACTAGGCTTTCTACAGATACGCAGTATTTT. This translates into CATNPGTRLSTDTQYF.

The gene calls are TRBV2 and TRBJ2-7; 9 bases map to TRBD1. CDR3 length: 13 amino acids. The trim removed 8 bases at V and 2 bases at J, leaving 4 bases unmatched. Per the germline V gene, CDR1 is SNHLY and CDR2 is FYNNEI. CDR3 in DNA: TGTGCCAGCGGACGGACAGGGGCCTACGAGCAGTACTTC. Amino acid sequence: CASGRTGAYEQYF.

This chain connects TRBV19 to TRBJ1-5; possibly TRBD1 for D (6 bases). This CDR3 has 13 residues. Trimming took 7 bases from V and 4 from J, leaving 11 bases between them. Per the germline V gene, CDR1 is LNHDA and CDR2 is SQIVND (reference sequence). CDR3 nucleotide sequence: TGTGCCAGTACAGGGGAAGGAAATCAGCCCCAGCATTTT. This sequence encodes CASTGEGNQPQHF.

V and J are TRBV7-2 and TRBJ2-1; 9 bases line up with TRBD2. The CDR3 has 15 residues. J gave up 7 bases and V 5 bases, and 9 bases lay outside the gene matches. Germline assignment: CDR1 SGHTA and CDR2 FQGNSA. The CDR3: CASSLRGSGGNEQFF. Here the CDR3 DNA reads TGTGCCAGCAGCCTCAGGGGTAGCGGGGGAAATGAGCAGTTCTTC.

CDR3 loop: CASLGKLGEQFF. DNA of the CDR3: TGTGCCAGCCTTGGAAAACTTGGTGAGCAGTTCTTC. This chain uses TRBV7-2 with TRBJ2-1; D ambiguous. The CDR3 extends over 12 amino acids. V dropped 8 bases and J dropped 9 bases, with 14 bases sitting between them. Germline CDR1 SGHTA, CDR2 FQGNSA.

In DNA form, the CDR3 reads TGTGCCGGATCAGCTCAGGGGATTCAAGAGACCCAGTACTTC. Translation gives CAGSAQGIQETQYF. The J gene is TRBJ2-5, the V gene TRBV6-1, with D possibly TRBD1 on 6 matching bases. Germline values: CDR1 MNHNS, CDR2 SASEGT. V was clipped by 11 bases and J by 2 bases, with 18 bases between them. The CDR3 totals 14 residues.

This rearrangement joins TRBV5-6 to TRBJ2-7; no clear D. The CDR3 runs to 12 residues. The germline CDR1 and CDR2 sequences are SGHDT and YYEEEE. V was shortened by 4 bases and J by 5 bases, with 10 bases between the two germline ends. The CDR3 sequence: CASSPGFHEQYF. CDR3 coding DNA: TGTGCCAGCAGCCCCGGGTTCCACGAGCAGTACTTC.

The chain uses TRBV21-1 and TRBJ2-7; the DNA was not compared with TRBD2, the D call given in the table. TRBV21-1 is marked as a pseudogene. This CDR3 has 17 residues. The CDR3 sequence: CASSKDAAPKGSYEQYF. DNA for the CDR3: TGTGCCAGCAGCAAAGACGCAGCGCCGAAAGGCTCCTACGAGCAGTACTTC.